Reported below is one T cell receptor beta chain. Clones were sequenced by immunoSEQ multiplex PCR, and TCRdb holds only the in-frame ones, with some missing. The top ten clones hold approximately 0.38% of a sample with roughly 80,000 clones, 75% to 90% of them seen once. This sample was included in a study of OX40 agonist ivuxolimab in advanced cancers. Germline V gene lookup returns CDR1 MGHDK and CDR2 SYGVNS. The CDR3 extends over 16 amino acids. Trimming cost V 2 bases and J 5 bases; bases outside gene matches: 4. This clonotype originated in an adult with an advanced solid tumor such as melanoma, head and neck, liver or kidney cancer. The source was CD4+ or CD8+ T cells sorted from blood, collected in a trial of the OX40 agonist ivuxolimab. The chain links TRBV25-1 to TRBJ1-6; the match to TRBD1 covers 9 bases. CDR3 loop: CASSESGTGNNSPLHF. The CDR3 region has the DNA TGTGCCAGCAGTGAAAGCGGGACAGGGAATAATTCACCCCTCCACTTT. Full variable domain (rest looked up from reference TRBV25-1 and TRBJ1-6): EADIYQTPRYLVIGTGKKITLECSQTMGHDKMYWYQQDPGMELHLIHYSYGVNSTEKGDLSSESTVSRIRTEHFPLTLESARPSHTSQYLCASSESGTGNNSPLHFGNGTRLTVT.